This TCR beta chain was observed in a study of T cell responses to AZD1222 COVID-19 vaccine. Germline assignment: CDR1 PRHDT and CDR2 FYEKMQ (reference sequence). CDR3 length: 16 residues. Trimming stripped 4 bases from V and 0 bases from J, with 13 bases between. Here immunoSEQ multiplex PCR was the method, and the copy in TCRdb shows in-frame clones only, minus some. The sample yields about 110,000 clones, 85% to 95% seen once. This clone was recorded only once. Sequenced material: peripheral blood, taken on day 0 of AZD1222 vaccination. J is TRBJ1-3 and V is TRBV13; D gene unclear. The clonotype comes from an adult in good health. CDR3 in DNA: TGTGCCAGCAGCTCCCGGACCGAAATCTCTGGAAACACCATATATTTT. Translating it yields CASSSRTEISGNTIYF.